Presented here are 30 T cell receptor beta chains from one specimen sequenced in a study of blood T cell repertoires in COVID-19. TCRdb keeps only in-frame clones here, not all; method: immunoSEQ multiplex PCR. The data contain 100,000 to 150,000 clones, about four fifths of them singletons. The sequenced material came from peripheral blood. These receptors originate from a young woman who had recovered from COVID-19.

The chain joins TRBV9 to TRBJ2-3, with D possibly being TRBD2 (6 bases). The CDR3 is 13 residues long. Germline CDR1 and CDR2: SGDLS and YYNGEE. Trimming took 0 bases from V and 5 from J, leaving 7 bases between them. The CDR3 region is CASSVEGLDTQYF. CDR3 in DNA: TGTGCCAGCAGCGTAGAGGGACTAGATACGCAGTATTTT.

The chain uses TRBV7-9 and TRBJ1-2; possibly TRBD1 for D (6 bases). The ends were cut back, 5 bases at V and 6 bases at J, with 19 bases in the middle. The CDR3 is 15 residues long. The germline V gene has CDR1 SEHNR and CDR2 FQNEAQ (reference sequence). The CDR3: CASSPAGAGKNGYTF. The CDR3 DNA reads as TGTGCCAGCAGCCCAGCGGGGGCAGGGAAAAATGGCTACACCTTC.

This clone was seen only once. The gene calls are TRBV3-1 (or the pseudogene TRBV3-2) and TRBJ1-1, with a weak D call TRBD1 (6 bases). In germline, CDR1 is LGHDT, CDR2 YNNKEL (reference sequence). Trimming left V 6 bases short and J 5 bases short, with 28 bases between. The CDR3 consists of 18 residues. CDR3 coding DNA: TGTGCCAGCAGTCGTGCATTAACAGGGTCCTCAATGGTGACTGAAGCTTTCTTT. Its translation is CASSRALTGSSMVTEAFF.

The chain recombines TRBV7-9 with TRBJ1-6, with D hard to call. V was cut by 5 bases and J by 13 bases, with 21 bases left in between. This CDR3 has 15 residues. Germline V lookup: CDR1 SEHNR, CDR2 FQNEAQ (reference sequence). CDR3 sequence reads: CASSQTRTGTSPLHF. DNA of the CDR3: TGTGCCAGCAGCCAGACGCGGACTGGAACATCTCCCCTCCACTTT.

This chain joins TRBV5-5 and TRBJ2-3, with 10 nucleotides matching TRBD2. Trimming removed 0 bases from V and 6 bases from J; junction bases left unmatched: 10. Germline V gives CDR1 SGHKS, CDR2 YYEKEE (reference sequence). The CDR3 sequence is 17 residues long. CDR3 sequence (DNA): TGTGCCAGCAGCTTGGCCCTAGCGGGGGCCCGGGGGGATACGCAGTATTTT. This gives the protein CASSLALAGARGDTQYF.

V is TRBV12-3 or TRBV12-4 and J is TRBJ1-2; D remains ambiguous. CDR3 length equals 13 residues. Trimming took 2 bases from V and 6 from J, leaving 10 bases between them. CDR3 coding DNA: TGTGCCAGCAGTTTATTCAGCGGGAATGGCTACACCTTC. This translates into CASSLFSGNGYTF.

Notes on this clone: Other DNA sequences within the sample encode an identical CDR3. The genes are TRBV14 and TRBJ2-7, with D tentatively TRBD2 (6 bases). V lost 3 bases and J 0 bases, leaving 6 bases between the germline ends. The CDR3 has 13 amino acids. Germline loops: CDR1 SGHDN, CDR2 FVKESK. The CDR3 bases are TGTGCCAGCAGCCAGGGACTCTCCTACGAGCAGTACTTC. Translated, it gives CASSQGLSYEQYF. Based on the CDR3 plus reference TRBV14 and TRBJ2-7, the full variable domain is EAGVTQFPSHSVIEKGQTVTLRCDPISGHDNLYWYRRVMGKEIKFLLHFVKESKQDESGMPNNRFLAERTGGTYSTLKVQPAELEDSGVYFCASSQGLSYEQYFGPGTRLTVT.

The chain employs TRBV11-2 and TRBJ2-2; a possible D gene is TRBD1 (6 bases). Germline lookup yields CDR1 SGHAT and CDR2 FQNNGV. V was pared by 4 bases and J by 5 bases, with 23 bases between. CDR3 length: 18 amino acids. In DNA form, the CDR3 reads TGTGCCAGCAGCTCCCAAATTCACAGGGCCGGTGCGACCGGGGAGCTGTTTTTT. This encodes CASSSQIHRAGATGELFF.

The chain has TRBV10-3 and TRBJ1-6; 8 bases agree with TRBD1. Per the germline V gene, CDR1 is ENHRY and CDR2 is SYGVKD. J lost 7 bases, V lost 6 bases, and 8 bases had no gene match. The CDR3 has 15 amino acids. As DNA, the CDR3 is TGTGCCATCAGCATATCCGGGACAGGAAATTCACCCCTCCACTTT. Protein: CAISISGTGNSPLHF.

The chain uses TRBV11-2 and TRBJ1-2; D not resolved. The CDR3 extends over 13 amino acids. Germline V lookup: CDR1 SGHAT, CDR2 FQNNGV. V lost 5 bases to trimming and J lost 6 bases, with 13 bases between them. For the CDR3, the DNA is TGTGCCAGCAGCGTAGGTCAATTAGATGGCTACACCTTC. As protein: CASSVGQLDGYTF.

The gene calls are TRBV10-2 and TRBJ1-1, with D perhaps TRBD1 (5 bases). Germline V gene sequence: CDR1 WSHSY, CDR2 SAAADI. The germline V and J ends were trimmed by 4 bases and 3 bases, with 12 bases remaining between them. This CDR3 has 14 residues. CDR3 nucleotides: TGCGCCAGCAGTGGTTGGGGGGAGGACACTGAAGCTTTCTTT. Amino acids: CASSGWGEDTEAFF.

The chain joins TRBV6-5 to TRBJ1-5; D is unresolved. Trimming cost V 2 bases and J 7 bases, with 18 bases left between them. Looked up from germline, CDR1 is MNHEY and CDR2 is SVGAGI. The CDR3 contains 16 residues. The CDR3 nucleotides read TGTGCCAGCAGTTACGCCGCTAGCAGTCCCTACCAGCCCCAGCATTTT. It codes for CASSYAASSPYQPQHF.

Remarks on this clone: An end of the junction does not agree with germline; a read error may underlie this. The V and J genes are TRBV19 and TRBJ1-2; D is uncertain. CDR3 length: 14 amino acids. The V gene's germline CDR1 is LNHDA and CDR2 SQIVND (reference sequence). The CDR3 nucleotides read TGTGCCAGTAGTCGATTGGGTACTAACTATGGTTACACCTTC. It codes for CASSRLGTNYGYTF.

V usage is TRBV4-1 and J usage is TRBJ2-5, with 8 bases that match TRBD2. V shed 8 bases and J 5 bases; nucleotides not matched to a gene: 7. The CDR3 runs to 13 residues. Germline V gives CDR1 MGHRA, CDR2 YSYEKL. CDR3 residues: CASSPRGGETQYF. CDR3 bases: TGCGCCAGCTCCCCTCGGGGGGGGGAGACCCAGTACTTC.

V is TRBV14 and J is TRBJ2-7, with 8 nucleotides matching TRBD1. CDR1 is SGHDN, CDR2 FVKESK, per germline. The CDR3 covers 17 residues. The V segment lost 1 base and the J segment 1 base; nucleotides outside the gene matches: 9. CDR3 sequence (DNA): TGTGCCAGCAGCCAAGGAATGCCGGGACAGGTATCCTACGAGCAGTACTTC. Encoded protein: CASSQGMPGQVSYEQYF.

The chain employs TRBV30 and TRBJ1-1, with D possibly being TRBD1 (5 bases). Germline values: CDR1 GTSNPN, CDR2 SVGIG (reference sequence). Trimming took 0 bases from V and 8 from J, leaving 28 bases between them. This CDR3 has 18 amino acids. The CDR3 protein is CAWSVPQSHRPPIQEAFF. In nucleotides, the CDR3 is TGTGCCTGGAGTGTACCCCAATCTCACAGGCCCCCCATCCAAGAAGCTTTCTTT. Full variable domain (outside the CDR3, taken from reference TRBV30 and TRBJ1-1): SQTIHQWPATLVQPVGSPLSLECTVEGTSNPNLYWYRQAAGRGLQLLFYSVGIGQISSEVPQNLSASRPQDRQFILSSKKLLLSDSGFYLCAWSVPQSHRPPIQEAFFGQGTRLTVV.

This chain links TRBV5-8 with TRBJ2-2; D perhaps matches TRBD2 (5 bases). This CDR3 is 14 amino acids long. Germline lookup yields CDR1 SGHTS and CDR2 YDEGEE. Trimming took 0 bases from V and 5 from J, leaving 8 bases between them. CDR3 residues: CASSLGTYTGELFF. CDR3 bases: TGTGCCAGCAGCTTGGGGACTTATACCGGGGAGCTGTTTTTT.

The V and J genes are TRBV6-5 and TRBJ1-1; D ambiguous. Germline CDR1 MNHEY, CDR2 SVGAGI. The CDR3 totals 14 residues. V gave up 2 bases and J gave up 2 bases, with 9 bases separating them. The CDR3 bases are TGTGCCAGCAGTTACAAGATGGGCAACACTGAAGCTTTCTTT. Translation gives CASSYKMGNTEAFF.

The chain recombines TRBV11-3 with TRBJ2-7, with 8 bases aligning to TRBD1. CDR3 size: 15 residues. The junction had 9 bases not matched to a gene; V was cut back by 5 bases and J by 3 bases. Germline V gene lookup returns CDR1 SGHNT and CDR2 YENEEA. This chain's CDR3 is CASSVGVGQGYEQYF. The CDR3 nucleotides read TGTGCCAGCAGCGTTGGGGTTGGACAGGGCTACGAGCAGTACTTC.

This sequence joins TRBV11-2 and TRBJ1-1; no firm D call. Trimming shortened V by 3 bases and J by 1 base, and 12 bases separated the two germline ends. CDR3 length: 15 residues. Germline V gene lookup returns CDR1 SGHAT and CDR2 FQNNGV. CDR3 loop: CASSLTNSRNTEAFF. CDR3 coding DNA: TGTGCCAGCAGCTTGACTAACAGCCGGAACACTGAAGCTTTCTTT. Full variable domain (outside the CDR3, taken from reference TRBV11-2 and TRBJ1-1): EAGVAQSPRYKIIEKRQSVAFWCNPISGHATLYWYQQILGQGPKLLIQFQNNGVVDDSQLPKDRFSAERLKGVDSTLKIQPAKLEDSAVYLCASSLTNSRNTEAFFGQGTRLTVV.

CDR3: CASSPSRDRGLTYEQYF. The CDR3 nucleotides are TGTGCCAGCAGCCCCAGCCGGGACAGGGGACTTACCTACGAGCAGTACTTC. The chain employs TRBV13 and TRBJ2-7; 10 bases line up with TRBD1. CDR3 length: 17 residues. The germline CDR1 and CDR2 sequences are PRHDT and FYEKMQ (reference sequence). V was clipped by 5 bases and J by 2 bases; unmatched bases: 12.

V and J are TRBV19 and TRBJ2-1, with TRBD2 matching over 9 bases. Germline lookup yields CDR1 LNHDA and CDR2 SQIVND (reference sequence). Germline trimming cut 8 bases from V and 3 bases from J; bases unmatched to any gene: 2. This CDR3 has 13 amino acids. The CDR3 DNA sequence: TGTGCCAGTGGACTAGCGAGCTACAATGAGCAGTTCTTC. Its translation is CASGLASYNEQFF.

This clone was picked up one time. The chain's CDR3 is CASSPPRGLRNTEAFF. DNA of the CDR3: TGTGCCAGCTCACCACCTAGGGGTTTAAGGAACACTGAAGCTTTCTTT. This chain joins TRBV18 and TRBJ1-1; maybe TRBD1 (5 bases). Trimming removed 0 bases from V and 1 base from J, with 12 bases in between. CDR3 length equals 16 residues. Germline V gene lookup returns CDR1 KGHSH and CDR2 LQKENI.

The chain is built from TRBV4-1 and TRBJ2-1; a possible D gene is TRBD2 (6 bases). The CDR3 totals 15 residues. Germline CDR1 and CDR2: MGHRA and YSYEKL. V lost 3 bases and J lost 6, with 15 bases in between. Here the CDR3 reads CASSQGRTNPNEQFF. Here the CDR3 DNA reads TGCGCCAGCAGCCAGGGCCGGACTAACCCCAATGAGCAGTTCTTC.

The chain links TRBV15 to TRBJ2-1, with 9 bases matching TRBD1. CDR1 LNHNV and CDR2 YYDKDF come from the germline V gene (reference sequence). The trim removed 1 base at V and 2 bases at J, leaving 0 bases unmatched. The CDR3 contains 15 residues. Here the CDR3 DNA reads TGTGCCACCAGCAGAGGGACAGGGGCCTACAATGAGCAGTTCTTC. Its protein is CATSRGTGAYNEQFF.

V and J are TRBV2 and TRBJ1-5, with 9 nucleotides matching TRBD1. The germline CDR1 and CDR2 sequences are SNHLY and FYNNEI. The CDR3 totals 16 residues. V dropped 4 bases and J dropped 6; count of bases not matched to a gene: 10. CDR3 region: CASSGETGGGIQPQHF. CDR3 bases: TGTGCCAGCAGTGGAGAGACAGGGGGAGGAATTCAGCCCCAGCATTTT.

Comment on this clone: Germline is not matched at one junction end, which may reflect a read error. This sequence joins TRBV6-5 and TRBJ2-1, with D perhaps matching TRBD2 (7 bases). Germline CDR1 and CDR2: MNHEY and SVGAGI. The CDR3 runs to 16 residues. The CDR3 DNA reads TGTGCCAGCAGTTTCGGGACTAACAGAGGGGACAATGAACAGTTCTTC. Amino acid sequence: CASSFGTNRGDNEQFF.

The chain employs TRBV6-1 and TRBJ1-5; D possibly corresponds to TRBD1 (6 bases). The CDR3 has 16 residues. V shed 2 bases and J shed 2 bases, with 13 bases lying between them. The germline CDR1 and CDR2 sequences are MNHNS and SASEGT. CDR3 DNA sequence: TGTGCCAGCAGTGAAAACTGGGGGCCCGGCAATCAGCCCCAGCATTTT. Translating it yields CASSENWGPGNQPQHF.

This chain uses TRBV7-9 with TRBJ2-4; 7 bases agree with TRBD1. The CDR3 contains 13 residues. Germline trimming cut 5 bases from V and 7 bases from J; bases unmatched to any gene: 5. The germline V gene encodes CDR1 SEHNR and CDR2 FQNEAQ (reference sequence). CDR3 amino acids: CASSPPTGNIQYF. The CDR3 region has the DNA TGTGCCAGCAGCCCTCCGACAGGGAACATTCAGTACTTC.

The rearrangement links TRBV15 to TRBJ2-4, with D possibly TRBD1 on 6 matching bases. Trimming shortened V by 0 bases and J by 3 bases, and 9 bases separated the two germline ends. The germline CDR1 and CDR2 sequences are LNHNV and YYDKDF (reference sequence). The CDR3 covers 15 residues. The CDR3 nucleotides read TGTGCCACCAGCAGAGATATGGACAGCAAAAACATTCAGTACTTC. It yields the protein CATSRDMDSKNIQYF.